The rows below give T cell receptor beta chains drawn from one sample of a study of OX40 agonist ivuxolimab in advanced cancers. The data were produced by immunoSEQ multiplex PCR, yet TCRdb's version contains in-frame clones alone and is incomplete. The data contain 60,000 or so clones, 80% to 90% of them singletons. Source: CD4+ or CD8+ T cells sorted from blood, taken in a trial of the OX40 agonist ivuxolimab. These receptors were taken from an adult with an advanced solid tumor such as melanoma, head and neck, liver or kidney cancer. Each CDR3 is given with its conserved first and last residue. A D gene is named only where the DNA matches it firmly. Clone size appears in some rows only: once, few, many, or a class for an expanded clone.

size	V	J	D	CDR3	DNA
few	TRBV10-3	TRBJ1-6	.	CAITGAENSPLHF	TGTGCCATCACTGGGGCGGAGAATTCACCCCTCCACTTT
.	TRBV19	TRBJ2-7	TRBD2	CATATSGRVRQYF	TGTGCCACAGCGACTAGCGGGAGAGTTAGGCAGTACTTC
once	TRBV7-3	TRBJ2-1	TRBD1	CASSYVGTGRFGEQFF	TGTGCCAGCAGCTATGTGGGGACAGGGAGGTTCGGGGAGCAGTTCTTC
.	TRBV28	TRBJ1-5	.	CASQWRGNQPQHF	TGTGCCAGCCAATGGCGAGGTAATCAGCCCCAGCATTTT
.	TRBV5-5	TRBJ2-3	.	CASSLVGQGRTDTQYF	TGTGCCAGCAGCTTGGTGGGGCAGGGGCGCACAGATACGCAGTATTTT
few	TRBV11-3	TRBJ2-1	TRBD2	CASSFSGTDNEQFF	TGTGCCAGCAGCTTTAGCGGGACCGACAATGAGCAGTTCTTC
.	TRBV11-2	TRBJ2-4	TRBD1	CASSLVSTGKNIQYF	TGTGCCAGCAGCTTAGTGTCGACAGGGAAAAACATTCAGTACTTC
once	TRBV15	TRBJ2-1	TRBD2	CATSRDVRRRAGPMSSYNEQFF	TGTGCCACCAGCAGAGACGTACGACGTCGAGCGGGGCCCATGAGCTCCTACAATGAGCAGTTCTTC
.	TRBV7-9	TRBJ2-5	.	CASSSTRRETQYF	TGTGCCAGCAGCTCGACCCGGCGGGAGACCCAGTACTTC
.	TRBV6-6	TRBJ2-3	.	CASRGAKGTDTQYF	TGTGCCAGCAGAGGTGCGAAAGGGACAGATACGCAGTATTTT
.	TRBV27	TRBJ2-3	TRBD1	CASSTRTGVIDTQYF	TGTGCCAGCAGTACCCGGACAGGGGTTATAGATACGCAGTATTTT
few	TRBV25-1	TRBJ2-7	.	CASSSPAEQYF	TGTGCCAGCAGTAGCCCAGCCGAGCAGTACTTC
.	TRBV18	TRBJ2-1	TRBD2	CASSLSSGSGYEQFF	TGTGCCAGCTCACTATCTAGCGGGAGTGGGTATGAGCAGTTCTTC
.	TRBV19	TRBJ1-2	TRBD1	CASSIRGGQSYGYTF	TGTGCCAGTAGTATTCGGGGGGGACAGAGCTATGGCTACACCTTC
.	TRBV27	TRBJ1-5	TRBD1	CASTARGTGGLQPQHF	TGTGCCAGCACGGCTCGGGGGACAGGGGGCCTTCAGCCCCAGCATTTT